These 20 T cell receptor beta chains were sequenced from one sample in a study of T-cell reconstitution after alpha-beta-depleted transplantation in children. The library targeted TCRbeta and was prepared with unique molecular identifiers. MiXCR, applied by TCRdb to the PCR reads, yields one record per CDR3 protein. The data show 640,000 or so distinct CDR3 sequences, roughly 15% seen once. The sample here was PBMCs from the stem cell graft donor, taken from the stem cell graft. These receptors were collected from a human donor who donated a stem cell graft to a child with acute myeloid leukemia.

The table lists this clonotype with many counts. The chain joins TRBV5-5 to TRBJ2-7, with 7 positions matching TRBD2. Trimming at V came to 0 bases and at J to 5 bases, leaving 2 bases not matched to a gene. Germline V CDR1 and CDR2: SGHKS, YYEKEE (reference sequence). The CDR3 has 13 residues. The CDR3 is CASSLAAGNEQYV. The CDR3 bases are TGTGCCAGCAGCTTGGCAGCGGGAAACGAGCAGTACGTC.

Ten or more counts support this clonotype. The chain is built from TRBV5-6 and TRBJ1-6, with D uncertain. Germline V gene lookup returns CDR1 SGHDT and CDR2 YYEEEE. This CDR3 spans 15 amino acids. The V and J ends lost 2 bases and 4 bases respectively, with 10 bases between them. The CDR3 spells CASSFQATYNSPLHF. The CDR3 nucleotides read TGTGCCAGCAGCTTCCAGGCAACTTATAATTCACCCCTCCACTTT.

This clonotype was detected only a few times. The chain uses TRBV7-2 and TRBJ2-7; TRBD2 agrees at 9 bases. Losses at the gene ends were 4 bases for V and 8 bases for J; bases not matched to a gene: 15. The germline V gene has CDR1 SGHTA and CDR2 FQGNSA. The CDR3 loop spans 16 amino acids. In nucleotides, the CDR3 is TGTGCCAGCAGCTCTGCGAGGGGAGGGAGCGGGGGGAAGCAGTACTTC. It specifies CASSSARGGSGGKQYF. The full variable domain, in which reference TRBV7-2 and TRBJ2-7 provide the parts outside the CDR3, is GAGVSQSPSNKVTEKGKDVELRCDPISGHTALYWYRQSLGQGLEFLIYFQGNSAPDKSGLPSDRFSAERTGGSVSTLTIQRTQQEDSAVYLCASSSARGGSGGKQYFGPGTRLTVT.

The chain is built from TRBV20-1 and TRBJ2-7; possibly TRBD1 for D (6 bases). The germline V gene has CDR1 DFQATT and CDR2 SNEGSKA (reference sequence). V was trimmed by 5 bases and J by 1 base, leaving 9 bases between them. CDR3 size: 12 residues. CDR3 nucleotide sequence: TGCAGTGCTGGTACAGGGTCCTACGAGCAGTACGTC. It yields the protein CSAGTGSYEQYV.

The rearrangement uses TRBV15 and TRBJ1-6; D not certain. V shed 0 bases and J shed 0 bases, with 9 bases lying between them. Germline lookup yields CDR1 LNHNV and CDR2 YYDKDF (reference sequence). The CDR3 is 17 amino acids. CDR3 sequence (DNA): TGTGCCACCAGCAGAGAGAGTGGGCCCTCCTATAATTCACCCCTCCACTTT. Its translation: CATSRESGPSYNSPLHF.

This clonotype has only a few counts. The chain couples TRBV5-5 to TRBJ2-3, with TRBD1 matching 7 bases. The CDR3 length is 16 residues. With V trimmed by 4 bases and J by 0 bases, 8 bases remained unmatched. Germline V lookup: CDR1 SGHKS, CDR2 YYEKEE (reference sequence). DNA for the CDR3: TGTGCCAGCAGCCCAACAGGGGATCCTAGCACAGATACGCAGTATTTT. The encoded protein is CASSPTGDPSTDTQYF.

The J gene is TRBJ1-1, the V gene TRBV7-9; D unclear. V lost 4 bases and J lost 1, with 13 bases in between. From germline, CDR1 is SEHNR and CDR2 FQNEAQ (reference sequence). There are 15 residues in the CDR3. The CDR3 spells CASSSAISGNTEAFF. CDR3 nucleotides: TGTGCCAGCAGCTCGGCCATCTCGGGGAACACTGAAGCTTTCTTT.

This clonotype was found many times. V usage is TRBV12-3 or TRBV12-4 and J usage is TRBJ1-3; no firm D call. CDR3 length: 12 amino acids. The V end was cut by 7 bases, the J end by 0 bases, with 4 bases between. This CDR3 reads CASTYSGNTIYF. The DNA of the CDR3 is TGTGCCAGCACATACTCTGGAAACACCATATATTTT.

The chain is built from TRBV7-9 and TRBJ2-3, with 7 bases identical to TRBD2. J was trimmed by 2 bases and V by 5 bases; bases with no gene match: 7. The CDR3 is 15 amino acids. Germline CDR1 SEHNR, CDR2 FQNEAQ (reference sequence). The CDR3 is CASSPGLAVTDTQYF. Here the CDR3 DNA reads TGTGCCAGCAGCCCGGGGCTAGCGGTCACAGATACGCAGTATTTT. The full variable domain, its missing parts supplied by reference TRBV7-9 and TRBJ2-3, is DTGVSQNPRHKITKRGQNVTFRCDPISEHNRLYWYRQTLGQGPEFLTYFQNEAQLEKSRLLSDRFSAERPKGSFSTLEIQRTEQGDSAMYLCASSPGLAVTDTQYFGPGTRLTVL.

The chain joins TRBV5-1 to TRBJ1-4; D possibly corresponds to TRBD1 (6 bases). CDR1 is SGHRS, CDR2 YFSETQ, per germline. The CDR3 has 15 residues. Trimming removed 5 bases from V and 5 bases from J, with 16 bases in between. The CDR3 region has the DNA TGCGCCAGCAGTGACCCAGGGGTCGGCAATGAAAAACTGTTTTTT. Protein: CASSDPGVGNEKLFF. The variable domain in full, completed from reference TRBV5-1 and TRBJ1-4, reads KAGVTQTPRYLIKTRGQQVTLSCSPISGHRSVSWYQQTPGQGLQFLFEYFSETQRNKGNFPGRFSGRQFSNSRSEMNVSTLELGDSALYLCASSDPGVGNEKLFFGSGTQLSVL.

The chain combines TRBV7-2 with TRBJ1-4; TRBD1 agrees at 7 bases. This CDR3 has 15 amino acids. The germline V gene has CDR1 SGHTA and CDR2 FQGNSA. V was pared by 5 bases and J by 10 bases, with 13 bases of the junction left unmatched. This CDR3 reads CASSQDVTGKGKLFF. For the CDR3, the DNA is TGTGCCAGCAGCCAAGATGTGACAGGGAAGGGAAAACTGTTTTTT.

This clonotype was observed at least ten times. CDR3 sequence: CASSFQGRNTEAFF. In DNA form, the CDR3 reads TGTGCCAGCAGCTTCCAGGGACGGAACACTGAAGCTTTCTTT. The chain is built from TRBV7-9 and TRBJ1-1; weak D call: TRBD1 (5 bases). Trimming stripped 3 bases from V and 1 base from J, with 9 bases between. Per germline, CDR1 SEHNR and CDR2 FQNEAQ (reference sequence). The CDR3 totals 14 residues.

This clonotype was observed many times. CDR3 DNA: TGCAGTGCTCTCGACAGGGTCGGTACCTGGGAGCAGTACGTC. It is translated as CSALDRVGTWEQYV. The rearrangement links TRBV20-1 to TRBJ2-7, with TRBD1 identical over 7 bases. CDR3 length: 14 residues. The V and J ends lost 5 bases and 7 bases, in that order; junction bases with no gene match: 14. Germline lookup yields CDR1 DFQATT and CDR2 SNEGSKA (reference sequence).

This clonotype was detected many times. The chain links TRBV12-3 or TRBV12-4 to TRBJ2-5; 11 nucleotides align to TRBD2. This CDR3 has 16 residues. Trimming at V came to 3 bases and at J to 2 bases, leaving 5 bases not matched to a gene. DNA for the CDR3: TGTGCCAGCAGTTTGGGACTAGCGGCGGATCAAGAGACCCAGTACTTC. It is translated as CASSLGLAADQETQYF.

The chain joins TRBV24-1 to TRBJ2-3; TRBD1 aligns across 7 bases. The V and J ends lost 2 bases and 1 base, in that order; junction bases with no gene match: 5. The CDR3 consists of 16 residues. The germline gives CDR1 KGHDR, CDR2 SFDVKD. CDR3 sequence (DNA): TGTGCCACCAGTGATTACCACAGGGGTGGCACAGATACGCAGTATTTT. Translated, it gives CATSDYHRGGTDTQYF.

The chain has TRBV5-1 and TRBJ2-3; the D gene is possibly TRBD2 (6 bases). The CDR3 covers 16 residues. The V end was cut by 0 bases, the J end by 3 bases, with 14 bases between. Per the germline V gene, CDR1 is SGHRS and CDR2 is YFSETQ. CDR3 region: CASSLAAGSGTDTQYF. The CDR3, as DNA: TGCGCCAGCAGCTTGGCGGCGGGGTCGGGGACAGATACGCAGTATTTT.

The V call is TRBV28, the J call TRBJ2-1, with 10 bases fitting TRBD1. In germline, CDR1 is MDHEN, CDR2 SYDVKM. CDR3 length: 15 amino acids. Trimming cost V 1 base and J 7 bases; bases outside gene matches: 4. CDR3 protein: CASSLSGTGVNEQFF. In DNA form, the CDR3 reads TGTGCCAGCAGTTTATCCGGGACAGGGGTGAATGAGCAGTTCTTC.

At least ten counts were recorded for this clonotype. The chain recombines TRBV20-1 with TRBJ1-1; possibly TRBD1 for D (5 bases). V dropped 0 bases and J dropped 5 bases, with 13 bases sitting between them. The CDR3 is 14 residues long. Germline V lookup: CDR1 DFQATT, CDR2 SNEGSKA (reference sequence). CDR3 sequence (DNA): TGCAGTGCTAGAGAGGCAGGGCGGGAAACTGAAGCTTTCTTT. Its protein is CSAREAGRETEAFF.

The table lists this clonotype with many counts. The chain links TRBV5-5 to TRBJ2-3; TRBD2 matches 7 bases. Germline CDR1 reads SGHKS; CDR2 reads YYEKEE (reference sequence). The CDR3 has 15 amino acids. J gave up 2 bases and V 3 bases, and 6 bases lay outside the gene matches. The CDR3 region has the DNA TGTGCCAGCAGCTCCGTGGGGGGGACCACAGATACGCAGTATTTT. Protein product: CASSSVGGTTDTQYF.

There are many counts of this clonotype. The chain uses TRBV7-2 and TRBJ2-1; the D gene is possibly TRBD2 (5 bases). CDR3 length: 16 amino acids. Trimming shortened V by 5 bases and J by 2 bases, and 16 bases separated the two germline ends. Germline-derived CDR1 and CDR2 are SGHTA and FQGNSA. CDR3 DNA sequence: TGTGCCAGCAGCCGAGGGTCCGGACGGACCTACAATGAGCAGTTCTTC. Its translation: CASSRGSGRTYNEQFF.